Below, 30 T cell receptor beta chains from the same sample are listed, as sequenced in a study of T cell responses to AZD1222 COVID-19 vaccine. The table came from immunoSEQ multiplex PCR; TCRdb's copy has only in-frame clones and leaves some out. The profile shows over 150,000 clones, around 88% of them singletons. This sample comprised peripheral blood, obtained 28 days after the second AZD1222 dose. These receptors were collected from an adult who received the AZD1222 COVID-19 vaccine.

This chain links TRBV7-2 with TRBJ1-1; D is uncertain. The CDR3 loop spans 15 amino acids. The germline V gene encodes CDR1 SGHTA and CDR2 FQGNSA. Between the trimmed V and J ends, which lost 2 bases and 4 bases, there was a span of 14 bases. The CDR3 spells CASSLQESRLTEAFF. The CDR3 nucleotides are TGTGCCAGCAGCTTACAAGAATCTAGGCTCACTGAAGCTTTCTTT.

The chain uses TRBV11-3 and TRBJ1-1, with D possibly being TRBD1 (5 bases). This CDR3 region has 14 residues. Trimming removed 3 bases at V and 4 bases at J, with 12 bases between. The V gene's germline CDR1 is SGHNT and CDR2 YENEEA. CDR3 sequence: CASSLGGGGTEAFF. The CDR3 DNA reads TGTGCCAGCAGCTTGGGGGGTGGGGGCACTGAAGCTTTCTTT.

The rearrangement uses TRBV29-1 and TRBJ1-1; TRBD1 agrees at 8 bases. The CDR3 extends over 14 amino acids. V dropped 4 bases and J dropped 6; count of bases not matched to a gene: 10. Germline V gene data show CDR1 as SQVTM and CDR2 as ANQGSEA. The CDR3 DNA reads TGCAGCGTTGCGTACAGGGGGTCGGGGTCTGAAGCTTTCTTT. Protein product: CSVAYRGSGSEAFF.

The CDR3 sequence: CASSQVAGANYGYTF. The CDR3 region has the DNA TGTGCCAGCAGCCAAGTTGCAGGGGCTAACTATGGCTACACCTTC. V gene TRBV4-2 combines with J gene TRBJ1-2; D is perhaps TRBD1 (6 bases). Trimming cost V 1 base and J 0 bases, with 9 bases left between them. Germline V gives CDR1 LGHNA, CDR2 YNFKEQ. The CDR3 covers 15 residues.

The chain has TRBV5-1 and TRBJ1-1, with TRBD1 matching 8 bases. This CDR3 has 15 residues. The J segment lost 0 bases and the V segment lost 5 bases, leaving 6 bases of the junction unmatched. Germline-derived CDR1 and CDR2 are SGHRS and YFSETQ. CDR3 loop: CASRWDRNLNTEAFF. The CDR3 region has the DNA TGCGCCAGCAGGTGGGACAGGAACTTGAACACTGAAGCTTTCTTT. The full variable domain, completed using reference TRBV5-1 and TRBJ1-1, is KAGVTQTPRYLIKTRGQQVTLSCSPISGHRSVSWYQQTPGQGLQFLFEYFSETQRNKGNFPGRFSGRQFSNSRSEMNVSTLELGDSALYLCASRWDRNLNTEAFFGQGTRLTVV.

This clone was observed a single time. The chain employs TRBV23-1 and TRBJ1-5, with 9 bases aligning to TRBD1. TRBV23-1 qualifies as an ORF whose function is uncertain. Trimming removed 1 base from V and 0 bases from J; junction bases left unmatched: 10. This CDR3 contains 19 residues. CDR3 DNA: TGCGCCAGCAGTCAATTGGACAGGGGAGGGATCTTTAGCAATCAGCCCCAGCATTTT. It yields the protein CASSQLDRGGIFSNQPQHF.

The chain employs TRBV7-8 and TRBJ1-3; possibly TRBD1 for D (5 bases). Germline V CDR1 and CDR2: SGHVS, FQNEAQ. V lost 5 bases, J lost 3 bases, and 14 bases lay in between. CDR3 size: 15 residues. CDR3 amino acids: CASSPQAGRGNTIYF. The CDR3 bases are TGTGCCAGCAGCCCACAGGCGGGTCGTGGAAACACCATATATTTT. Full variable domain (remainder filled in from reference TRBV7-8 and TRBJ1-3): GAGVSQSPRYKVAKRGQDVALRCDPISGHVSLFWYQQALGQGPEFLTYFQNEAQLDKSGLPSDRFFAERPEGSVSTLKIQRTQQEDSAVYLCASSPQAGRGNTIYFGEGSWLTVV.

V is TRBV5-1 and J is TRBJ2-5, with TRBD1 identical over 9 bases. The CDR3 is made up of 16 amino acids. The V segment lost 0 bases and the J segment 2 bases; nucleotides outside the gene matches: 5. Germline CDR1 reads SGHRS; CDR2 reads YFSETQ. Here the CDR3 DNA reads TGCGCCAGCAGCTTGGACGGACAGGGGAAGCAAGAGACCCAGTACTTC. Its protein product is CASSLDGQGKQETQYF.

This clone was seen a few times. This chain links TRBV30 with TRBJ1-3; D not certain. Germline assignment: CDR1 GTSNPN and CDR2 SVGIG (reference sequence). V was shortened by 2 bases and J by 0 bases, with 8 bases between the two germline ends. This CDR3 is built from 14 residues. CDR3 amino acids: CAWSLGLSGNTIYF. The CDR3, as DNA: TGTGCCTGGAGTCTCGGCCTCTCTGGAAACACCATATATTTT.

The chain employs TRBV9 and TRBJ1-1, with D uncertain. V lost 3 bases, J lost 1 base, and 16 bases lay in between. The CDR3 runs to 16 residues. Germline V CDR1 and CDR2: SGDLS, YYNGEE. The CDR3 sequence is CASSDGSTLGNTEAFF. The CDR3 DNA is TGTGCCAGCAGCGACGGATCCACACTTGGGAACACTGAAGCTTTCTTT.

This clone was recorded only once. This chain links TRBV4-1 with TRBJ2-7; D gene ambiguous. The CDR3 has 16 residues. Germline loops: CDR1 MGHRA, CDR2 YSYEKL. The V end was cut by 2 bases, the J end by 0 bases, with 14 bases between. This CDR3 is CASSQSPVSSSYEQYF. The CDR3 nucleotides read TGCGCCAGCAGCCAATCTCCGGTGTCTAGCTCCTACGAGCAGTACTTC.

The chain couples TRBV19 to TRBJ1-4; D is unresolved. Germline V gives CDR1 LNHDA, CDR2 SQIVND (reference sequence). Deletions cut 5 bases from V and 4 bases from J, with 17 bases between. The CDR3 is 16 residues long. CDR3 sequence: CASSERPGWGNEKLFF. DNA for the CDR3: TGTGCCAGTAGTGAGAGGCCCGGGTGGGGTAATGAAAAACTGTTTTTT. Filled out from reference TRBV19 and TRBJ1-4, the complete variable domain reads DGGITQSPKYLFRKEGQNVTLSCEQNLNHDAMYWYRQDPGQGLRLIYYSQIVNDFQKGDIAEGYSVSREKKESFPLTVTSAQKNPTAFYLCASSERPGWGNEKLFFGSGTQLSVL.

V and J are TRBV5-4 and TRBJ2-5, with D uncertain. V lost 6 bases, J lost 3 bases, and 12 bases lay in between. CDR1 and CDR2 from the germline V gene are SGHNT and YYREEE (reference sequence). The CDR3 covers 13 residues. This chain's CDR3 is CASKMRPEETQYF. CDR3 in DNA: TGTGCCAGCAAGATGAGACCCGAAGAGACCCAGTACTTC.

The chain links TRBV9 to TRBJ1-1, with a possible D match to TRBD1 (6 bases). Germline values: CDR1 SGDLS, CDR2 YYNGEE. The CDR3 runs 15 residues. V was shortened by 2 bases and J by 4 bases, with 15 bases between the two germline ends. CDR3 residues: CASSVDGRGVTEAFF. The CDR3 DNA is TGTGCCAGCAGCGTTGATGGCAGGGGAGTCACTGAAGCTTTCTTT.

This clone is a singleton in its sample. The V call is TRBV7-9, the J call TRBJ1-3; possibly TRBD1 for D (6 bases). The germline CDR1 and CDR2 sequences are SEHNR and FQNEAQ (reference sequence). Deletions cut 5 bases from V and 3 bases from J, with 14 bases between. The CDR3 covers 15 residues. The CDR3 DNA sequence: TGTGCCAGCAGCCTACAGGGTGTACTTGGAAACACCATATATTTT. This encodes CASSLQGVLGNTIYF.

This sequence joins TRBV21-1 and TRBJ2-1. TRBV21-1 is a listed pseudogene. The CDR3 consists of 16 residues. CDR3 in DNA: TGTGCCAGCAGCATACCCGCTACTACAGGGAGGAGATGCCAGTTCTTC. It translates to CASSIPATTGRRCQFF.

The J gene is TRBJ2-5, the V gene TRBV18; 11 bases match TRBD2. V lost 6 bases and J lost 0; bases outside the gene matches: 3. The CDR3 runs to 15 residues. The germline V gene encodes CDR1 KGHSH and CDR2 LQKENI. CDR3: CASSLAGGYQETQYF. Written as DNA, the CDR3 is TGTGCCAGCTCCCTAGCGGGGGGCTACCAAGAGACCCAGTACTTC.

This clone occurred a few times. The chain links TRBV18 to TRBJ1-1; D perhaps matches TRBD1 (6 bases). The CDR3 spans 14 residues. The germline V gene encodes CDR1 KGHSH and CDR2 LQKENI. The V and J ends lost 2 bases and 4 bases respectively, with 11 bases between them. CDR3 loop: CASSPTGSGTEAFF. The CDR3 DNA is TGTGCCAGCTCACCAACAGGGTCGGGCACTGAAGCTTTCTTT.

The rearrangement uses TRBV5-3 and TRBJ1-4; the D gene is possibly TRBD1 (5 bases). TRBV5-3 is an ORF; its function is uncertain. Trimming removed 0 bases from V and 0 bases from J, with 6 bases in between. The CDR3 sequence is 15 residues long. The CDR3 region is CARSLGTPTNEKLFF. CDR3 nucleotide sequence: TGTGCCAGAAGCTTGGGGACACCAACTAATGAAAAACTGTTTTTT.

The CDR3 region has the DNA TGTGCCAGCAGCTGGACTGATGAGGGCGGGGAGACCCAGTACTTC. Translation: CASSWTDEGGETQYF. This chain uses TRBV5-5 with TRBJ2-5; a possible D gene is TRBD2 (5 bases). V shed 3 bases and J shed 5 bases, with 17 bases lying between them. CDR1 is SGHKS and CDR2 is YYEKEE in the germline V gene (reference sequence). The CDR3 consists of 15 residues.

The rearrangement joins TRBV2 to TRBJ2-3; 10 bases match TRBD1. Germline-derived CDR1 and CDR2 are SNHLY and FYNNEI. The CDR3 totals 14 residues. V lost 6 bases, J lost 3 bases, and 3 bases stayed unmatched. The CDR3 reads CASSRDRGTDTQYF. DNA of the CDR3: TGTGCCAGCAGCCGGGACAGGGGAACAGATACGCAGTATTTT.

The chain couples TRBV5-1 to TRBJ1-1, with no clear D. This CDR3 comprises 13 residues. The ends were cut back, 4 bases at V and 6 bases at J, with 13 bases in the middle. Per germline, CDR1 SGHRS and CDR2 YFSETQ. CDR3 region: CASSLSTWPEAFF. For the CDR3, the DNA is TGCGCCAGCAGCCTTTCGACCTGGCCTGAAGCTTTCTTT.

This clone was seen just once. The V call is TRBV6-2 or TRBV6-3, the J call TRBJ1-5, with D possibly being TRBD1 (5 bases). Trimming stripped 4 bases from V and 4 bases from J, with 8 bases between. The CDR3 contains 13 residues. Per the germline V gene, CDR1 is MNHEY and CDR2 is SVGEGT. The chain's CDR3 is CASSLQDNQPQHF. The CDR3 nucleotides read TGTGCCAGCAGTTTACAGGATAATCAGCCCCAGCATTTT.

V is TRBV7-2 and J is TRBJ1-5; D is uncertain. This CDR3 region has 13 residues. V was pared by 5 bases and J by 7 bases, with 12 bases between. Germline CDR1 is SGHTA and CDR2 is FQGNSA. The CDR3 loop reads CASSPGVRQPQHF. In nucleotides, the CDR3 is TGTGCCAGCAGCCCAGGAGTACGGCAGCCCCAGCATTTT.

The chain has TRBV5-6 and TRBJ1-2, with a possible D match to TRBD1 (5 bases). CDR3 length: 18 residues. Per the germline V gene, CDR1 is SGHDT and CDR2 is YYEEEE. V was clipped by 1 base and J by 5 bases, with 24 bases between them. The CDR3 reads CASSLSLPQGPFDYGYTF. The CDR3 region has the DNA TGTGCCAGCAGCTTGTCTCTCCCGCAGGGCCCCTTTGATTATGGCTACACCTTC.

The rearrangement joins TRBV7-9 to TRBJ2-5; TRBD1 matches 9 bases. Germline assignment: CDR1 SEHNR and CDR2 FQNEAQ (reference sequence). The CDR3 spans 17 residues. Losses at the gene ends were 1 base for V and 0 bases for J; bases not matched to a gene: 6. CDR3 sequence: CASSLGTRDRDQETQYF. The CDR3 nucleotides are TGTGCCAGCAGCTTAGGGACGAGGGACAGGGACCAAGAGACCCAGTACTTC. Full variable domain (remainder filled in from reference TRBV7-9 and TRBJ2-5): DTGVSQNPRHKITKRGQNVTFRCDPISEHNRLYWYRQTLGQGPEFLTYFQNEAQLEKSRLLSDRFSAERPKGSFSTLEIQRTEQGDSAMYLCASSLGTRDRDQETQYFGPGTRLLVL.

The chain employs TRBV30 and TRBJ1-2; D unclear. The CDR3 loop spans 14 amino acids. Looked up from germline, CDR1 is GTSNPN and CDR2 is SVGIG (reference sequence). Between the trimmed V and J ends, which lost 1 base and 7 bases, there was a span of 16 bases. CDR3 DNA: TGTGCCTGGAGTGAAAGACTGGCCGCTGGTGGCTACACCTTC. It specifies CAWSERLAAGGYTF.

The chain links TRBV27 to TRBJ2-7; 8 bases line up with TRBD2. Germline V gene data show CDR1 as MNHEY and CDR2 as SMNVEV (reference sequence). This CDR3 has 16 residues. The V gene end was trimmed by 5 bases and the J gene end by 4 bases; junction bases not matched to a gene: 13. The CDR3 region is CASSETGGGAPYEQYF. CDR3 bases: TGTGCCAGCAGTGAGACGGGGGGGGGCGCCCCGTACGAGCAGTACTTC.

This chain joins TRBV10-3 and TRBJ1-2, with 8 bases fitting TRBD1. The germline V gene encodes CDR1 ENHRY and CDR2 SYGVKD. Trimming removed 5 bases from V and 7 bases from J; junction bases left unmatched: 24. This CDR3 is 19 amino acids long. In nucleotides, the CDR3 is TGTGCCATCAGTCAAACAGAACTCCGACAGGGGAACACCGTAGGTGGCTACACCTTC. This encodes CAISQTELRQGNTVGGYTF.

This clone came up once. CDR3 sequence reads: CASSSSWYRANYGYTF. Here the CDR3 DNA reads TGTGCCAGCAGCTCAAGCTGGTATAGGGCGAACTATGGCTACACCTTC. The V gene is TRBV11-2, the J gene TRBJ1-2; the D is unclear. The CDR3 consists of 16 residues. The ends were cut back, 4 bases at V and 2 bases at J, with 17 bases in the middle. CDR1 is SGHAT and CDR2 is FQNNGV in the germline V gene.